These 13 T cell receptor beta chains originate from one sample sequenced in a study of PD-L1 blockade in urothelial cancer. TCRdb's table, derived via immunoSEQ multiplex PCR, lists solely in-frame clones and lacks some. The repertoire holds about 80,000 clones, with around four fifths as singletons. Noted time point: pretreatment peripheral blood. Here the sequenced sample was PBMCs, taken around atezolizumab (anti-PD-L1) treatment. Receptor source: a man in his forties with urothelial cancer.

This clone occurred a few times. The chain joins TRBV6-7 to TRBJ2-2; 10 bases are a match to TRBD2. TRBV6-7 is annotated as an ORF whose role is uncertain. This CDR3 has 20 amino acids. V lost 0 bases, J lost 8 bases, and 18 bases stayed unmatched. CDR3 nucleotide sequence: TGTGCCAGCAGTTACTCAATACTAGCGGGGAGAACAAGAGTGGAAGGGGAGCTGTTTTTT. Translated, it gives CASSYSILAGRTRVEGELFF.

J is TRBJ1-5 and V is TRBV4-2; TRBD1 matches 7 bases. The germline CDR1 and CDR2 sequences are LGHNA and YNFKEQ. With 0 bases clipped from V and 1 base from J, the junction kept 6 bases outside the gene matches. CDR3 length: 17 amino acids. The CDR3 spells CASSQDFPTGSNQPQHF. CDR3 DNA sequence: TGTGCCAGCAGCCAAGATTTCCCGACAGGGAGCAATCAGCCCCAGCATTTT.

V and J are TRBV5-1 and TRBJ2-5, with D unclear. The length of the CDR3 is 14 residues. Germline-derived CDR1 and CDR2 are SGHRS and YFSETQ. V was cut by 4 bases and J by 1 base, with 11 bases left in between. This CDR3 is CASSPEPTQETQYF. The DNA of the CDR3 is TGCGCCAGCAGCCCGGAGCCTACCCAAGAGACCCAGTACTTC.

This clone was found a few times. The chain employs TRBV28 and TRBJ2-1; possible D gene TRBD2, 5 bases. CDR1 and CDR2 (germline): MDHEN, SYDVKM. This CDR3 has 14 residues. V lost 7 bases, J lost 3 bases, and 13 bases lay in between. This CDR3 reads CASTPRRVYNEQFF. The CDR3 DNA follows: TGTGCCAGCACACCTAGGCGGGTCTACAATGAGCAGTTCTTC. The full variable domain, rest sourced from reference TRBV28 and TRBJ2-1, is DVKVTQSSRYLVKRTGEKVFLECVQDMDHENMFWYRQDPGLGLRLIYFSYDVKMKEKGDIPEGYSVSREKKERFSLILESASTNQTSMYLCASTPRRVYNEQFFGPGTRLTVL.

V and J are TRBV6-6 and TRBJ2-1; D is ambiguous. The CDR3 runs to 12 residues. Trimming stripped 6 bases from V and 9 bases from J, with 12 bases between. Germline CDR1 is MNHNY and CDR2 is SVGAGI (reference sequence). The CDR3 region is CASRERYGEQFF. The CDR3 DNA reads as TGTGCCAGCAGAGAGCGTTACGGTGAGCAGTTCTTC.

The chain has TRBV2 and TRBJ2-1, with TRBD1 matching 9 bases. The CDR3 is made up of 14 amino acids. Germline CDR1 reads SNHLY; CDR2 reads FYNNEI. J was trimmed by 2 bases and V by 5 bases; bases with no gene match: 1. CDR3 residues: CASSRQGAYNEQFF. Written as DNA, the CDR3 is TGTGCCAGCAGTAGACAGGGGGCCTACAATGAGCAGTTCTTC. The full variable domain, in which reference TRBV2 and TRBJ2-1 provide the parts outside the CDR3, is EPEVTQTPSHQVTQMGQEVILRCVPISNHLYFYWYRQILGQKVEFLVSFYNNEISEKSEIFDDQFSVERPDGSNFTLKIRSTKLEDSAMYFCASSRQGAYNEQFFGPGTRLTVL.

This clone was seen a handful of times. The chain carries TRBV28 and TRBJ1-4, with D perhaps matching TRBD1 (6 bases). In germline, CDR1 is MDHEN, CDR2 SYDVKM. The V gene lost 3 bases and the J gene lost 3 bases, with 8 bases spanning the gap. The CDR3 totals 14 residues. The CDR3 DNA follows: TGTGCCAGCAGTTTGGGGGGGCCTAATGAAAAACTGTTTTTT. It translates to CASSLGGPNEKLFF. Full variable domain (rest looked up from reference TRBV28 and TRBJ1-4): DVKVTQSSRYLVKRTGEKVFLECVQDMDHENMFWYRQDPGLGLRLIYFSYDVKMKEKGDIPEGYSVSREKKERFSLILESASTNQTSMYLCASSLGGPNEKLFFGSGTQLSVL.

For this clone: One end of the junction does not line up with germline, which may come from a read error. The chain has TRBV7-7 and TRBJ2-7; possibly TRBD2 for D (6 bases). The CDR3 loop spans 13 amino acids. Germline CDR1 and CDR2: SSHAT and FNYEAQ (reference sequence). DNA for the CDR3: TGTGCTAGCAGCCCGGACTACTCCTACGAGCAGTACTTC. Encoded protein: CASSPDYSYEQYF.

This chain uses TRBV29-1 with TRBJ2-7; 8 nucleotides agree with TRBD2. The CDR3 runs to 13 residues. Germline-derived CDR1 and CDR2 are SQVTM and ANQGSEA. After removal of 5 bases from V and 5 bases from J, the junction contained 8 bases not matched to a gene. CDR3 in DNA: TGCAGCGTTCAATACGGACTAGCTGACGAGCAGTACTTC. This translates into CSVQYGLADEQYF.

The chain is built from TRBV7-9 and TRBJ2-1, with 9 bases identical to TRBD1. Germline V gene data show CDR1 as SEHNR and CDR2 as FQNEAQ (reference sequence). The CDR3 runs 15 residues. V trimming: 0 bases; J trimming: 6 bases; junction bases outside the gene matches: 3. CDR3 in DNA: TGTGCCAGCAGCTTAGCCGGGACAGGGAGCAATGAGCAGTTCTTC. Its translation is CASSLAGTGSNEQFF.

This sequence joins TRBV19 and TRBJ1-1; D is ambiguous. CDR3 length: 14 amino acids. The V end lost 5 bases, the J end lost 0 bases, and 10 bases lay between the germline ends. Germline V gene sequence: CDR1 LNHDA, CDR2 SQIVND (reference sequence). The CDR3 nucleotides are TGTGCCAGTAGTGACCGGGTTTTGAACACTGAAGCTTTCTTT. Its protein is CASSDRVLNTEAFF.

The V call is TRBV9, the J call TRBJ2-2, with a possible D match to TRBD2 (5 bases). With 1 base removed from V and 2 bases from J, the gap between germline ends came to 12 bases. The CDR3 contains 16 residues. CDR1 is SGDLS and CDR2 is YYNGEE in the germline V gene. The CDR3 DNA reads as TGTGCCAGCAGCGTAAGGGCTAGCCAAAACACCGGGGAGCTGTTTTTT. Its translation: CASSVRASQNTGELFF.

This clone was observed a single time. The CDR3 DNA follows: TGTGCCAGCAGGACGACAGGGGGCACCTACAATGAGCAGTTCTTC. This codes for CASRTTGGTYNEQFF. This sequence joins TRBV6-6 and TRBJ2-1; 10 bases are a match to TRBD1. J gave up 2 bases and V 6 bases, and 4 bases lay outside the gene matches. The CDR3 length is 15 residues. The germline V gene has CDR1 MNHNY and CDR2 SVGAGI (reference sequence).